Listed here are 13 T cell receptor beta chains from one sample, sequenced in a study of cytomegalovirus exposure and HLA in healthy donors. Use of 60 Vbeta and 13 Jbeta primers characterized the PCR. The repertoire was sequenced with immunoSEQ multiplex PCR; TCRdb's copy has only in-frame clones and lacks some. The table lists 100,000 to 150,000 clones, over 65% of them singletons. Sequencing was performed on PBMCs. The receptors were gathered from a man over 45 in good health and CMV-seronegative.

This rearrangement joins TRBV15 to TRBJ2-7; D is unclear. Germline-derived CDR1 and CDR2 are LNHNV and YYDKDF (reference sequence). CDR3 length equals 15 residues. V was pared by 0 bases and J by 1 base, with 10 bases between. CDR3 protein: CATSRDLGGSYEQYV. The CDR3 nucleotides read TGTGCCACCAGCAGAGATCTAGGCGGATCCTACGAGCAGTACGTC.

The V and J genes are TRBV11-2 and TRBJ1-2; maybe TRBD1 (5 bases). The CDR3 totals 12 residues. CDR1 SGHAT and CDR2 FQNNGV come from the germline V gene. The germline V and J ends were trimmed by 5 bases and 5 bases, with 9 bases remaining between them. CDR3 coding DNA: TGTGCCAGCAGCACCGCAGGGTATGGCTACACCTTC. The encoded protein is CASSTAGYGYTF.

With respect to this clone: Sequence at one end of the junction differs from germline and may be a read error. This chain connects TRBV7-9 to TRBJ1-1; D is ambiguous. Per germline, CDR1 SEHNR and CDR2 FQNEAQ (reference sequence). This CDR3 is 12 amino acids long. CDR3 coding DNA: TGTTCCAGCAGCCCCTCACGGTATGAAGCTTTCTTT. This encodes CSSSPSRYEAFF. The full variable domain, completed using reference TRBV7-9 and TRBJ1-1, is DTGVSQNPRHKITKRGQNVTFRCDPISEHNRLYWYRQTLGQGPEFLTYFQNEAQLEKSRLLSDRFSAERPKGSFSTLEIQRTEQGDSAMYLCSSSPSRYEAFFGQGTRLTVV.

The chain has TRBV19 and TRBJ2-3; 7 bases line up with TRBD1. The CDR3 has 14 amino acids. Germline trimming cut 6 bases from V and 1 base from J; bases unmatched to any gene: 4. Per the germline V gene, CDR1 is LNHDA and CDR2 is SQIVND (reference sequence). Written as DNA, the CDR3 is TGTGCCAGTAGCTCCCAGGGGGGCACAGATACGCAGTATTTT. The encoded protein is CASSSQGGTDTQYF.

The V call is TRBV4-1, the J call TRBJ1-2, with a tentative D call TRBD1 (6 bases). V lost 4 bases and J 9 bases, leaving 21 bases between the germline ends. The germline gives CDR1 MGHRA, CDR2 YSYEKL. This CDR3 spans 15 amino acids. The CDR3 bases are TGCGCCAGCAGCCTGGGAGGACAGCCGGGAGGGAGCTACACCTTC. Translated: CASSLGGQPGGSYTF.

The chain has TRBV5-6 and TRBJ1-2, with D perhaps matching TRBD1 (6 bases). V was cut by 0 bases and J by 10 bases, with 13 bases left in between. The germline CDR1 and CDR2 sequences are SGHDT and YYEEEE. There are 13 residues in the CDR3. The CDR3 sequence is CASSLERGRAYTF. CDR3 DNA: TGTGCCAGCAGCTTGGAGAGGGGGAGGGCCTACACCTTC. Full variable domain (remainder filled in from reference TRBV5-6 and TRBJ1-2): DAGVTQSPTHLIKTRGQQVTLRCSPKSGHDTVSWYQQALGQGPQFIFQYYEEEERQRGNFPDRFSGHQFPNYSSELNVNALLLGDSALYLCASSLERGRAYTFGSGTRLTVV.

The V call is TRBV5-1, the J call TRBJ1-1; TRBD1 might be the D (6 bases). V was cut by 7 bases and J by 3 bases, with 19 bases left in between. Germline CDR1 SGHRS, CDR2 YFSETQ. The CDR3 length is 15 residues. CDR3 DNA: TGCGCCAGCGCTGGCCGGGGGGCCGAGGACACTGAAGCTTTCTTT. Residues: CASAGRGAEDTEAFF.

This sequence joins TRBV5-1 and TRBJ2-2; 9 bases line up with TRBD2. Losses at the gene ends were 1 base for V and 1 base for J; bases not matched to a gene: 2. This CDR3 is 16 amino acids long. CDR1 and CDR2 from the germline V gene are SGHRS and YFSETQ. The CDR3, as DNA: TGCGCCAGCAGCTTGTTTAGCGGGGGGAACACCGGGGAGCTGTTTTTT. Translating gives CASSLFSGGNTGELFF.

The gene calls are TRBV5-5 and TRBJ2-7; the D gene is possibly TRBD2 (6 bases). Germline V gene sequence: CDR1 SGHKS, CDR2 YYEKEE (reference sequence). V was pared by 2 bases and J by 2 bases, with 11 bases between. CDR3 length: 14 amino acids. The CDR3 coding sequence is TGTGCCAGCAGCTTCGCCGCGGGGACCTACGAGCAGTACTTC. Its protein product is CASSFAAGTYEQYF.

The V gene is TRBV7-2, the J gene TRBJ1-2, with TRBD1 as a possible D gene (6 bases). This CDR3 has 15 residues. The V and J ends lost 5 bases and 6 bases respectively, with 19 bases between them. Germline CDR1 SGHTA, CDR2 FQGNSA. The CDR3 DNA reads as TGTGCCAGCAGCCTCCGGTTGGGGGCCACTCATGGCTACACCTTC. It encodes CASSLRLGATHGYTF.

The chain has TRBV4-2 and TRBJ2-3, with TRBD2 matching over 7 bases. Trimming took 7 bases from V and 0 from J; bases not matched to a gene: 13. The CDR3 is 17 amino acids. Per germline, CDR1 LGHNA and CDR2 YNFKEQ. The CDR3 nucleotides are TGTGCCAGCACCCCGGTTGGCGGGGGTCCTAGCACAGATACGCAGTATTTT. Translated, it gives CASTPVGGGPSTDTQYF.

The chain combines TRBV7-2 with TRBJ1-3, with 8 positions matching TRBD1. Germline assignment: CDR1 SGHTA and CDR2 FQGNSA. Trimming took 4 bases from V and 6 from J; bases not matched to a gene: 17. The CDR3 covers 18 residues. The CDR3 loop reads CASSSWRITGGRENTIYF. CDR3 bases: TGTGCCAGCAGCTCCTGGAGGATAACAGGGGGAAGGGAAAACACCATATATTTT.

The V call is TRBV4-3, the J call TRBJ2-7; TRBD2 aligns across 7 bases. CDR3 length: 14 amino acids. V was pared by 3 bases and J by 5 bases, with 7 bases of the junction left unmatched. The germline V gene has CDR1 LGHNA and CDR2 YSLEER. CDR3 residues: CASSQGRGYDEQYF. The DNA for the CDR3 is TGCGCCAGCAGCCAGGGGCGGGGGTACGACGAGCAGTACTTC.